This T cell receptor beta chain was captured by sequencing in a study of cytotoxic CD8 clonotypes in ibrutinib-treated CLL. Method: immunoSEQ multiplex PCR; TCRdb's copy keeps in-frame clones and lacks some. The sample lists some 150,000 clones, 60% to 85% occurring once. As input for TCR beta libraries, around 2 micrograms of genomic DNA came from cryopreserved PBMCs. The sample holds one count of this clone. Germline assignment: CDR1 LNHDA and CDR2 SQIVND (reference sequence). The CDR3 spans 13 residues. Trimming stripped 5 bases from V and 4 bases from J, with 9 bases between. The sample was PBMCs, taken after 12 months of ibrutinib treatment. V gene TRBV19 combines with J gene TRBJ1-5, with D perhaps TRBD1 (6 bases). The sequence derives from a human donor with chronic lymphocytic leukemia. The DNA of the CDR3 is TGTGCCAGTAGTCCTCAGGGGAATCAGCCCCAGCATTTT. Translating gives CASSPQGNQPQHF.